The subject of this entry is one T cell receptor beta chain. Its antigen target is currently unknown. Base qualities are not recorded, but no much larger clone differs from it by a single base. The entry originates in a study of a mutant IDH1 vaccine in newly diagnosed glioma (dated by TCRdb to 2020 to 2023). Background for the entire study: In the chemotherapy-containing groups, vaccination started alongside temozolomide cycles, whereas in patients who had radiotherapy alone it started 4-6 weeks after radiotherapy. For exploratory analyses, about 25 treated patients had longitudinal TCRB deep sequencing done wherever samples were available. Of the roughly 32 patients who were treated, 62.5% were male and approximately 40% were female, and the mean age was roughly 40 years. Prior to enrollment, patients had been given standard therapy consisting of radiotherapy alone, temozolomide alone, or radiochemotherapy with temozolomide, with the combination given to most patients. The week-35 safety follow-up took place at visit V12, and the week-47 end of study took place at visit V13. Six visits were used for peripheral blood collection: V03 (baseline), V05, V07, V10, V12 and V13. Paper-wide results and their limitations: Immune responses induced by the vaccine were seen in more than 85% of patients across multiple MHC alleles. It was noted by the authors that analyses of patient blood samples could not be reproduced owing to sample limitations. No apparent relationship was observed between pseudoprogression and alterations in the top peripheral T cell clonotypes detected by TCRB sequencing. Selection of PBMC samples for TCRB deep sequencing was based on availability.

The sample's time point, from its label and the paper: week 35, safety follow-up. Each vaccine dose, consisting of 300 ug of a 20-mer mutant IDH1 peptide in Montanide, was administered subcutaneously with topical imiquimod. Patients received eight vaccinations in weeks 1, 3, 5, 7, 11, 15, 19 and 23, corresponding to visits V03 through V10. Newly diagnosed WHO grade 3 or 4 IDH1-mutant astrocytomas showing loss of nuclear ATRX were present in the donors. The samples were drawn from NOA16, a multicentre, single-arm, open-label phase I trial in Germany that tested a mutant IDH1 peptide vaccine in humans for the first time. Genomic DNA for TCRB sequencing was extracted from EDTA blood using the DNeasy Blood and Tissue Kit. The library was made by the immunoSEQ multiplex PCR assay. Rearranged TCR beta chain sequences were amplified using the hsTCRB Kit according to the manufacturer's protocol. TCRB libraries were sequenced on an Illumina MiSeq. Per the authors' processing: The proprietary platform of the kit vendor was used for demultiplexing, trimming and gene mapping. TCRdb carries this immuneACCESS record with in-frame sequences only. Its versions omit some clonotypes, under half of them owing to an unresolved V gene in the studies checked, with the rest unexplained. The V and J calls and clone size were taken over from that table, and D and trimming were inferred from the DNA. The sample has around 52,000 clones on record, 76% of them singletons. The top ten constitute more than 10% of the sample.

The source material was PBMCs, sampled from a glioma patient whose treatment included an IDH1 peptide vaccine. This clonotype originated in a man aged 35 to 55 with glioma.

The sequenced DNA: TGCGCCAGCAGCTTGGGGGACACCTACAATGAGCAGTTCTTC. It specifies CASSLGDTYNEQFF. The chain is assembled from TRBV5-1 and TRBJ2-1, and possibly TRBD1, on 6 matching bases. The CDR3 measures 14 amino acids from cysteine to phenylalanine. Kept here is only the CDR3 DNA, which spans 42 bases and is read in frame from base 1. From the germline V gene, CDR1 is SGHRS and CDR2 is YFSETQ. V drops 0 bases and J drops 2 bases, leaving 6 bases in between.